This TCR beta chain was recorded in a study of T cell responses to AZD1222 COVID-19 vaccine. Profiling relied on immunoSEQ multiplex PCR, and the TCRdb table lists in-frame clones only, not all of them. Of under 95,000 clones listed, 70% to 90% are singletons. This CDR3 spans 16 amino acids. Trimming pared 0 bases from V and 4 bases from J, leaving 15 bases between. Per germline, CDR1 MNHEY and CDR2 SVGEGT. This specimen consisted of peripheral blood, obtained 28 days after the second AZD1222 dose. This TCR was recovered from an adult who received the AZD1222 COVID-19 vaccine. This sequence joins TRBV6-2 or TRBV6-3 and TRBJ1-1; the D gene is possibly TRBD1 (5 bases). The CDR3 here is CASSYSPQGEATEAFF. In DNA form, the CDR3 reads TGTGCCAGCAGTTACTCCCCCCAGGGAGAGGCCACTGAAGCTTTCTTT.